This T cell receptor beta chain came from a study of metastatic and nonmetastatic thyroid tumors. Study-level background: Repertoires of blood and of tissue (tumor or nodule) from malignant and benign thyroid patients were compared. Study results and limitations: Significantly higher TCR beta diversity was reportedly seen in malignant thyroid tumors than benign nodules, in blood and tumor.

About this clone: Its antigen is unknown.

Before thyroid surgery, none of the patients had received any treatment. With MiXCR, TCRdb called clones anew from the PCR reads. The repertoire holds around 23,000 clones, with 25% to 30% as singletons. In germline, CDR1 is MDHEN, CDR2 SYDVKM. The junction had 5 bases not matched to a gene; V was cut back by 3 bases and J by 0 bases. The CDR3 extends over 15 amino acids. Sequencing was carried out using tumor tissue. The rearrangement uses TRBV28 and TRBJ2-7; 7 nucleotides agree with TRBD2. The source of this sequence is a male donor with papillary thyroid cancer or a benign thyroid nodule (not recorded which). Some clones in this sample may be carry-over from other donors' samples. CDR3 loop: CASSFGDYDSYEQYF. The CDR3 DNA sequence: TGTGCCAGCAGTTTTGGGGACTACGACTCCTACGAGCAGTACTTC.